This is a list of T cell receptor beta chains from one sample in a study of blood T cell repertoires in COVID-19. Clones were sequenced by immunoSEQ multiplex PCR, and TCRdb holds only the in-frame ones, with some missing. The sample contains some 120,000 clones, about three quarters of which appear only once. The source material was peripheral blood. Receptors originate from a woman in her 70s with acute or convalescent COVID-19. Both conserved end residues are part of each CDR3.

j_call: TRBJ2-3; v_call: TRBV9; cdr3_aa: CASSVAAGGTDTQYF
j_call: TRBJ2-7; v_call: TRBV4-3; cdr3_aa: CASSQDHRWRGNEQYF
j_call: TRBJ2-7; v_call: TRBV5-4; cdr3_aa: CASSRHLRDRGNEQYF
j_call: TRBJ2-1; v_call: TRBV4-2; cdr3_aa: CASSQDGEVAYNEQFF
j_call: TRBJ1-4; v_call: TRBV7-2; cdr3_aa: CASSRQGYREKLFF
j_call: TRBJ1-6; v_call: TRBV9; cdr3_aa: CASSARHLPLHF
j_call: TRBJ2-3; v_call: TRBV10-3; cdr3_aa: CAISSTGGVDTQYF
j_call: TRBJ1-2; v_call: TRBV27; cdr3_aa: CASSFRLVGGRSNYGYTF
j_call: TRBJ1-1; v_call: TRBV7-2; cdr3_aa: CASSLKPGTEAFF
j_call: TRBJ1-1; v_call: TRBV3-1/TRBV3-2; cdr3_aa: CASSQVSGGNTEAFF
j_call: TRBJ1-1; v_call: TRBV7-8; cdr3_aa: CASGDREAEAFF